The table lists the clone carrying this T cell receptor beta chain with a few counts. Its antigen remains unknown. Germline V gene data show CDR1 as SGHRS and CDR2 as YFSETQ. With V trimmed by 4 bases and J by 0 bases, 4 bases remained unmatched. The CDR3 contains 15 residues. The record originates from a study of human T cells and chemical hapten exposure. The study's findings and limits: TCRs above 1 in 1000 frequency did not change with DPC sensitization.

From whole blood left unfractionated, total RNA was extracted. TCRdb re-analysed the 5' RACE reads in MiXCR, keeping a single row per CDR3 protein. The sample has tens of thousands of distinct CDR3 sequences, 15% seen once; the top ten hold under 7.5%. V is TRBV5-1 and J is TRBJ1-5; 7 nucleotides line up with TRBD1. This receptor was identified in a female donor in good health. CDR3 nucleotide sequence: TGCGCCAGCAGCCTGACAGGGAATAGCAATCAGCCCCAGCATTTT. As protein: CASSLTGNSNQPQHF. The variable domain in full, with the rest retrieved from reference TRBV5-1 and TRBJ1-5, is KAGVTQTPRYLIKTRGQQVTLSCSPISGHRSVSWYQQTPGQGLQFLFEYFSETQRNKGNFPGRFSGRQFSNSRSEMNVSTLELGDSALYLCASSLTGNSNQPQHFGDGTRLSIL.